This T cell receptor (beta chain) is from a study of Ad26.COV2.S vaccination and SARS-CoV-2 variants. Specified treatment: some 20 received Ad26.COV2.S at low or high dose, single or two shots; 5 received placebo; per-sample allocation not given. Collection of the samples took place on day 63 after the first injection of vaccine or placebo. V was shortened by 7 bases and J by 6 bases, with 16 bases between the two germline ends. CDR3 size: 14 residues. Germline CDR1 is SNHLY and CDR2 is FYNNEI. Data came from immunoSEQ multiplex PCR; TCRdb stores just in-frame clones and leaves some out. The table records about 680,000 clones, 80% to 90% of them present only once.

This sample comprised peripheral blood, obtained in a trial of Ad26.COV2.S vaccine versus placebo. This sequence originates from a person aged 18-65 years who received the Ad26.COV2.S COVID-19 vaccine or a placebo. The rearrangement uses TRBV2 and TRBJ1-3; D may be TRBD1 (6 bases). CDR3 bases: TGTGCCAGCACCCAAAGGAGGGGGTCAAACACCATATATTTT. This encodes CASTQRRGSNTIYF. Full variable domain (remainder filled in from reference TRBV2 and TRBJ1-3): EPEVTQTPSHQVTQMGQEVILRCVPISNHLYFYWYRQILGQKVEFLVSFYNNEISEKSEIFDDQFSVERPDGSNFTLKIRSTKLEDSAMYFCASTQRRGSNTIYFGEGSWLTVV.